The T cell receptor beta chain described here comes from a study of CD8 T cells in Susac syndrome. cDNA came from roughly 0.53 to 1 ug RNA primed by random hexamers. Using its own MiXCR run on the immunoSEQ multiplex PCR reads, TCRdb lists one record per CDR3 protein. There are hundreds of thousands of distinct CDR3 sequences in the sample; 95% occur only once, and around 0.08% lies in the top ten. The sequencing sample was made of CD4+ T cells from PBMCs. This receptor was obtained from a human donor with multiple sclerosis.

Written as DNA, the CDR3 is TGCGCCAGCATCGTCGACCACGGGGAGCTGTTTTTT. Its protein is CASIVDHGELFF. The chain is built from TRBV23-1 and TRBJ2-2; the D is unclear. TRBV23-1 belongs to the ORF category, with a function that is uncertain. This CDR3 is 12 amino acids long. Trimming removed 7 bases at V and 7 bases at J, with 10 bases between.